This T cell receptor (beta chain) appears in the sequencing data of a study of T cell responses to AZD1222 COVID-19 vaccine. Whole-study findings and limits: Donors were chiefly white British, with a greater number of females, and clonal diversity was perhaps underestimated. Reports say nearly half of spike-specific TCRs go after unmutated variant regions. Scientists sampled the repertoires only once the peak T cell response had passed.

The CDR3 runs 13 residues. V was trimmed by 0 bases and J by 5 bases, leaving 7 bases between them. From germline, CDR1 is LNHNV and CDR2 YYDKDF (reference sequence). The method was immunoSEQ multiplex PCR; TCRdb's version includes in-frame clones alone and lacks a portion of them. The profile shows more than 100,000 clones, more than 85% of them singletons. Doses given second, at about 4 or about 12 weeks, were pooled. Note on this clone: Its matching antigen is unknown.

Here the sequenced sample was peripheral blood, taken 28 days after the second AZD1222 dose. This TCR was sampled from an adult who received the AZD1222 COVID-19 vaccine. V is TRBV15 and J is TRBJ1-1; D gene uncertain. The CDR3 DNA sequence: TGTGCCACCAGCAGAGATTGGGGAACTGAAGCTTTCTTT. Its protein product is CATSRDWGTEAFF.